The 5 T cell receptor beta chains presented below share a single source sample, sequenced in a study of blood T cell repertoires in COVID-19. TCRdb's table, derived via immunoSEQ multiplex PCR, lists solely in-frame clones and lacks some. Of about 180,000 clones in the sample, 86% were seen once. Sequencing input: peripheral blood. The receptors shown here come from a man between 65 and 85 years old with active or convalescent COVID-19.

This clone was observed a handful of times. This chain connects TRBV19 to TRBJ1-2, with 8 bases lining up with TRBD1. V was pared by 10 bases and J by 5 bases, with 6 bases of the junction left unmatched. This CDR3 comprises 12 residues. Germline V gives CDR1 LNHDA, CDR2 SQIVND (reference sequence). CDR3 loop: CATRTGRYGYTF. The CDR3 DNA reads TGTGCCACCCGGACAGGGAGATATGGCTACACCTTC.

Here the CDR3 DNA reads TGTGCCAGCTCACCACTAGCGGGCCCTACGAGGACAGATACGCAGTATTTT. Its translation: CASSPLAGPTRTDTQYF. J is TRBJ2-3 and V is TRBV18; TRBD2 matches at 7 bases. Trimming at V came to 1 base and at J to 3 bases, leaving 10 bases not matched to a gene. The CDR3 has 17 amino acids. CDR1 and CDR2 (germline): KGHSH, LQKENI.

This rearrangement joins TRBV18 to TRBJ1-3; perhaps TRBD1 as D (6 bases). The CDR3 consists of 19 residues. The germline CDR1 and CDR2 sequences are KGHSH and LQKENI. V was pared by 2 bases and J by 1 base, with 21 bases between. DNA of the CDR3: TGTGCCAGCTCACCATATAGACAGGCTTCAGCGGGGTCTGGAAACACCATATATTTT. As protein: CASSPYRQASAGSGNTIYF.

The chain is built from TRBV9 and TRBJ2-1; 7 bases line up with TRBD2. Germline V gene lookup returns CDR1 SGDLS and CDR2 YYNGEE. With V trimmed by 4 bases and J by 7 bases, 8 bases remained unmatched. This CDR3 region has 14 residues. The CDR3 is CASSPSGMRNEQFF. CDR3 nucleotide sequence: TGTGCCAGCAGCCCCAGCGGGATGAGGAATGAGCAGTTCTTC. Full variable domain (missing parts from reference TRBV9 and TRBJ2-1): DSGVTQTPKHLITATGQRVTLRCSPRSGDLSVYWYQQSLDQGLQFLIQYYNGEERAKGNILERFSAQQFPDLHSELNLSSLELGDSALYFCASSPSGMRNEQFFGPGTRLTVL.

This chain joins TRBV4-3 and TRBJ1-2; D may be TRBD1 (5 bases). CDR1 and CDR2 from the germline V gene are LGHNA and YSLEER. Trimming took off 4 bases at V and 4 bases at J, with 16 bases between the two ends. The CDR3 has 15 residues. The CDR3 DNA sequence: TGCGCCAGCAGCCCAGACAGCGGCCGGGTCTATGGCTACACCTTC. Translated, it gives CASSPDSGRVYGYTF.